The T cell receptor beta chain under discussion was sequenced for a study of Ad26.COV2.S vaccination and SARS-CoV-2 variants. General observations from the study: Using TCR breadth and depth analyses may have led to underestimated total T cell responses.

Treatment: roughly 18 received Ad26.COV2.S at low or high dose, single or two shots; about 5 received placebo; per-sample allocation not given. Collection of the samples took place on day 63 after the first injection of vaccine or placebo. This CDR3 is 16 amino acids long. The V gene end was trimmed by 3 bases and the J gene end by 4 bases; junction bases not matched to a gene: 11. CDR1 SGHTS and CDR2 YDEGEE come from the germline V gene. This clone occurred once. The antigen is unknown. Only in-frame clones appear in the TCRdb table, and some are missing; sequencing was by immunoSEQ multiplex PCR. The data show about 410,000 clones, approximately 90% seen once.

Material: peripheral blood, obtained in a trial of Ad26.COV2.S vaccine versus placebo. V and J are TRBV5-8 and TRBJ1-1; 8 nucleotides line up with TRBD1. The TCR originated in a person aged 18-60 years who received the Ad26.COV2.S COVID-19 vaccine or a placebo. The CDR3 here is CASSWSGQVRSTEAFF. The CDR3 coding sequence is TGTGCCAGCAGCTGGTCGGGACAGGTTCGAAGCACTGAAGCTTTCTTT.